Listed here are 12 T cell receptor beta chains from one sample, sequenced in a study of siplizumab effects on memory and regulatory T cells. TCRdb keeps only in-frame clones here, not all; method: immunoSEQ multiplex PCR. This sample has about 56,000 clones, with around 98% found just once. Sequencing input: naive CD8+ T cells sorted from blood. Source of these receptors: a human donor in good health.

The chain joins TRBV5-4 to TRBJ2-7; 15 positions agree with TRBD2. The CDR3 has 18 residues. Germline V gives CDR1 SGHNT, CDR2 YYREEE (reference sequence). J lost 4 bases, V lost 8 bases, and 16 bases had no gene match. The CDR3 DNA follows: TGTGCCAGGGTTTGCGGACTAGCGGGAGGGGGAATGAAGTACGAGCAGTACTTC. It specifies CARVCGLAGGGMKYEQYF.

V usage is TRBV6-1 and J usage is TRBJ2-1; D may be TRBD1 (5 bases). The CDR3 is 15 residues long. With 5 bases removed from V and 0 bases from J, the gap between germline ends came to 11 bases. Per germline, CDR1 MNHNS and CDR2 SASEGT. The DNA of the CDR3 is TGTGCCAGCAGTACGGACAAGAGCTCCTACAATGAGCAGTTCTTC. It codes for CASSTDKSSYNEQFF.

This chain connects TRBV4-3 to TRBJ2-3, with D possibly being TRBD2 (6 bases). The V end lost 0 bases, the J end lost 1 base, and 11 bases lay between the germline ends. The CDR3 is 16 residues long. The germline gives CDR1 LGHNA, CDR2 YSLEER. CDR3 in amino acids: CASSQDWASGTDTQYF. As DNA, the CDR3 is TGCGCCAGCAGCCAAGATTGGGCTAGCGGCACAGATACGCAGTATTTT.

CDR3 DNA sequence: TGTGCTAGTGGTTTGGGTACGGGGACACCAATGGTCGATACGCAGTATTTT. Translated: CASGLGTGTPMVDTQYF. This chain links TRBV12-5 with TRBJ2-3; TRBD1 is a possible D gene (6 bases). This CDR3 has 17 amino acids. Germline V gene sequence: CDR1 LGHNT, CDR2 FRNRAP. V dropped 1 base and J dropped 6 bases, with 20 bases sitting between them.

The chain employs TRBV7-9 and TRBJ2-1; TRBD1 matches at 10 bases. J lost 3 bases, V lost 10 bases, and 9 bases had no gene match. Germline assignment: CDR1 SEHNR and CDR2 FQNEAQ (reference sequence). The CDR3 totals 15 residues. CDR3 sequence reads: CAIQSGDRGYNEQFF. As DNA, the CDR3 is TGTGCCATTCAAAGTGGGGACAGGGGCTACAATGAGCAGTTCTTC.

The rearrangement links TRBV7-9 to TRBJ1-1, with 8 bases lining up with TRBD1. Germline V gene lookup returns CDR1 SEHNR and CDR2 FQNEAQ (reference sequence). The V segment lost 0 bases and the J segment 1 base; nucleotides outside the gene matches: 1. The CDR3 loop spans 15 amino acids. The CDR3 region has the DNA TGTGCCAGCAGCTTAGCCGGACAGGGGAACACTGAAGCTTTCTTT. This translates into CASSLAGQGNTEAFF.

The genes are TRBV7-9 and TRBJ2-7, with TRBD2 identical over 8 bases. CDR3 length equals 14 residues. V lost 1 base and J lost 5; bases outside the gene matches: 4. Germline V CDR1 and CDR2: SEHNR, FQNEAQ (reference sequence). CDR3 sequence (DNA): TGTGCCAGCAGCTTAGTAGCGGGGTTCAACGAGCAGTACTTC. Protein sequence: CASSLVAGFNEQYF.

The J gene is TRBJ2-6, the V gene TRBV7-6; D remains ambiguous. V lost 5 bases and J lost 2, with 10 bases in between. CDR1 is SGHVS, CDR2 FNYEAQ, per germline. This CDR3 comprises 15 residues. The CDR3 here is CASSPGPAGANVLTF. The DNA of the CDR3 is TGTGCCAGCAGCCCTGGGCCAGCTGGGGCCAACGTCCTGACTTTC. Filled out from reference TRBV7-6 and TRBJ2-6, the complete variable domain reads GAGVSQSPRYKVTKRGQDVALRCDPISGHVSLYWYRQALGQGPEFLTYFNYEAQQDKSGLPNDRFSAERPEGSISTLTIQRTEQRDSAMYRCASSPGPAGANVLTFGAGSRLTVL.

The chain is built from TRBV19 and TRBJ2-7, with TRBD1 identical over 8 bases. Germline V gene sequence: CDR1 LNHDA, CDR2 SQIVND (reference sequence). V was pared by 1 base and J by 0 bases, with 2 bases of the junction left unmatched. The CDR3 has 15 amino acids. CDR3 sequence: CASSIGTGSSYEQYF. The CDR3 DNA reads TGTGCCAGTAGTATAGGGACAGGGAGCTCCTACGAGCAGTACTTC.

The V call is TRBV30, the J call TRBJ2-3; no reliable D call. The germline CDR1 and CDR2 sequences are GTSNPN and SVGIG (reference sequence). The CDR3 sequence is 13 residues long. Trimming shortened V by 1 base and J by 5 bases, and 10 bases separated the two germline ends. The CDR3 region has the DNA TGTGCCTGGAGTGCCCTACATGGAGATACGCAGTATTTT. Its protein product is CAWSALHGDTQYF.

DNA for the CDR3: TGCGCCAGCTACAGTACTAGCACAGATACGCAGTATTTT. Amino acids: CASYSTSTDTQYF. The rearrangement links TRBV5-1 to TRBJ2-3; no definite D call. The CDR3 consists of 13 residues. Germline assignment: CDR1 SGHRS and CDR2 YFSETQ. V lost 7 bases and J 0 bases, leaving 9 bases between the germline ends.

The CDR3 region is CASRLAGAPSVDNEQFF. As DNA, the CDR3 is TGTGCCAGCAGGTTAGCGGGAGCCCCTTCTGTGGACAATGAGCAGTTCTTC. The chain recombines TRBV28 with TRBJ2-1, with 9 positions matching TRBD2. The CDR3 is made up of 17 amino acids. Losses at the gene ends were 6 bases for V and 5 bases for J; bases not matched to a gene: 14. Germline lookup yields CDR1 MDHEN and CDR2 SYDVKM.